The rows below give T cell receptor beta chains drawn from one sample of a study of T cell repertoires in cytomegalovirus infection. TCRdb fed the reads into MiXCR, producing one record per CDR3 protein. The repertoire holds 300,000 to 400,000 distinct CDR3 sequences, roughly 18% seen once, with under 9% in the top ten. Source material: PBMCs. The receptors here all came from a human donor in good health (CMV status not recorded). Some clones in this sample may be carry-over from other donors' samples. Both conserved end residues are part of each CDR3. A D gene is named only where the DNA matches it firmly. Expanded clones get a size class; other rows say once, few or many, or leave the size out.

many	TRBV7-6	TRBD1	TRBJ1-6	CASSLGQDVNSPLHF	TGTGCCAGCAGCTTGGGACAGGACGTTAATTCACCCCTCCACTTT
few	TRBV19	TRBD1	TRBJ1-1	CAAGQGMNTEAFF	TGTGCCGCAGGACAGGGAATGAACACTGAAGCTTTCTTT
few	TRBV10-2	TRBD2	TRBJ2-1	CASSRLAARSNEQFF	TGCGCCAGCTCAAGACTAGCGGCCCGAAGTAATGAGCAGTTCTTC
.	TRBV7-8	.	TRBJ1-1	CASSPDTNTEASF	TGTGCCAGCAGCCCTGACACGAACACTGAAGCATCCTTT
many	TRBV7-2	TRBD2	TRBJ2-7	CASSLGLAVTYEQYF	TGTGCCAGCAGCTTGGGACTAGCTGTTACCTACGAGCAGTACTTC
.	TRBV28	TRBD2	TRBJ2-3	CASSLVAGGIADTQYF	TGTGCCAGCAGTTTGGTAGCGGGGGGAATCGCAGATACGCAGTATTTT
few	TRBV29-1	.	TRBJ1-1	CSVARQDGEAFF	TGCAGCGTTGCTCGACAGGATGGGGAAGCTTTCTTT
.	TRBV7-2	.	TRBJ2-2	CASSNRREGELFF	TGTGCCAGCAGCAATAGACGGGAAGGGGAGCTGTTTTTT
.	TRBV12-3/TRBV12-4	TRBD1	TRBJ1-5	CASSGTGTNQPQHF	TGTGCCAGCAGTGGGACAGGGACGAATCAGCCCCAGCATTTT
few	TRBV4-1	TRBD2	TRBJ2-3	CASTPGGGDTQYF	TGCGCCAGCACCCCGGGGGGTGGAGATACGCAGTATTTT
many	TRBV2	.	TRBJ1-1	CASSVTRGETEAFF	TGTGCCAGCAGTGTTACACGAGGGGAAACTGAAGCTTTCTTT
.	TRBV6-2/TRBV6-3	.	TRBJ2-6	CASTLRGTGANVLTF	TGTGCCAGTACACTGAGGGGTACTGGGGCCAACGTCCTGACTTTC
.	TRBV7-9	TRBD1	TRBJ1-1	CATDRDSNTEAFF	TGTGCCACCGACAGGGACTCGAACACTGAAGCTTTCTTT
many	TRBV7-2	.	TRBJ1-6	CASSPRSSYNSPLHF	TGTGCCAGCAGCCCCAGGAGCTCCTATAATTCACCCCTCCACTTT
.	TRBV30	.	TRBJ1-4	CAANGGGGEKLFF	TGTGCCGCCAACGGCGGTGGGGGCGAAAAACTGTTTTTT
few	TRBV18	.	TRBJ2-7	CASSPGGGPYEQYF	TGTGCCAGCTCACCAGGAGGGGGCCCCTACGAGCAGTACTTC
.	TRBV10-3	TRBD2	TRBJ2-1	CAITNQRGGIDEQFF	TGTGCCATCACGAACCAGCGGGGGGGCATCGATGAGCAGTTCTTC
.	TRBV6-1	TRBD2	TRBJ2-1	CASSEWPSGWNEQFF	TGTGCCAGCAGTGAATGGCCTAGCGGCTGGAATGAGCAGTTCTTC
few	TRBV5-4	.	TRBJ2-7	CASSRKGGTYEQYF	TGTGCCAGCAGCCGGAAGGGGGGGACTTACGAGCAGTACTTC
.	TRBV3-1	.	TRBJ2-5	CASSQLPGHQETQYF	TGTGCCAGCAGCCAATTACCGGGACACCAAGAGACCCAGTACTTC
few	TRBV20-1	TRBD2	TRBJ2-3	CSARLAGVTDTQYF	TGCAGTGCTAGGTTAGCGGGAGTAACAGATACGCAGTATTTT
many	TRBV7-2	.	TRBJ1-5	CASSLWAQRQPQHF	TGTGCCAGCAGCTTATGGGCACAAAGACAGCCCCAGCATTTT
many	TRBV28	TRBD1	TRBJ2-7	CASRPRQGSSYEQYF	TGTGCCAGCAGGCCCAGACAGGGGAGCTCCTACGAGCAGTACTTC
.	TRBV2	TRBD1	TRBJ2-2	CASMGDRGSGELFF	TGTGCCAGCATGGGGGACAGGGGGTCCGGGGAGCTGTTTTTT
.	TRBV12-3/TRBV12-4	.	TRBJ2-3	CASSFLDPSTDTQYF	TGTGCCAGCAGTTTTCTGGACCCTAGCACAGATACGCAGTATTTT
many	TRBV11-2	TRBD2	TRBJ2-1	CASSLIVRVTSGTHEQFF	TGTGCCAGCAGCTTAATTGTTCGCGTGACTAGCGGGACCCATGAGCAGTTCTTC
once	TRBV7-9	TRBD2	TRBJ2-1	CASSPGAGYNEQFF	TGTGCCAGCAGCCCGGGAGCGGGGTACAATGAGCAGTTCTTC
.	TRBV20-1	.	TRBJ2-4	CSAGSTRGPNIQYF	TGCAGTGCGGGATCTACCCGGGGGCCGAACATTCAGTACTTC
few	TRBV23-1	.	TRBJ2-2	CASSQCCQTLGELFF	TGCGCCAGCAGTCAATGTTGCCAGACACTCGGGGAGCTGTTTTTT
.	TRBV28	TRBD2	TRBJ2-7	CASSSGGASYEQYF	TGTGCCAGCAGTTCCGGGGGGGCGAGCTACGAGCAGTACTTC
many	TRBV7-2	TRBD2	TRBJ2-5	CASSAGGAETQYF	TGTGCCAGCAGCGCCGGGGGGGCGGAGACCCAGTACTTC
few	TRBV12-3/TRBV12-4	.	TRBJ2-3	CASSFRLGSAVDTQYF	TGTGCCAGCAGTTTTCGGTTGGGTAGCGCCGTGGATACGCAGTATTTT
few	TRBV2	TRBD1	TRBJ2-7	CASGGTGGYEQYF	TGTGCCAGCGGAGGGACAGGGGGATACGAGCAGTACTTC
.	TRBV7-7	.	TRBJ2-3	CASSPGGAADTQYF	TGTGCCAGCAGCCCCGGTGGAGCGGCAGATACGCAGTATTTT
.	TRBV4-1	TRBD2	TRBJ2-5	CASSTLALQETQYF	TGCGCCAGCAGCACACTAGCGTTACAAGAGACCCAGTACTTC
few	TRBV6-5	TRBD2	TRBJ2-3	CATSRMGTSGTDTQYF	TGTGCCACCTCGAGGATGGGGACTAGCGGCACAGATACGCAGTATTTT
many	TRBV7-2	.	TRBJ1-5	CASSAGTSNQPQHF	TGTGCCAGCAGTGCCGGGACAAGCAATCAGCCCCAGCATTTT
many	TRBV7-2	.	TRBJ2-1	CASSLAGGLGMEQFF	TGTGCCAGCAGCTTAGCGGGAGGCCTGGGTATGGAGCAGTTCTTC
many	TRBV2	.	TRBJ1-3	CASTQGFSGNTIYF	TGTGCCAGCACCCAGGGGTTCTCTGGAAACACCATATATTTT
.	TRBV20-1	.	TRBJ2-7	CSARDRPAVHYEQYF	TGCAGTGCTAGAGATCGGCCAGCGGTCCACTACGAGCAGTACTTC
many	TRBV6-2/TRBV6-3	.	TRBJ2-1	CASSNYNEQFF	TGTGCCAGCAGTAACTACAATGAGCAGTTCTTC
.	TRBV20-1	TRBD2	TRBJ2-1	CSAPRLAAYNEQFF	TGCAGTGCGCCCAGACTAGCGGCATACAATGAGCAGTTCTTC
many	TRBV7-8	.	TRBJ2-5	CASRLDRAGETQYF	TGTGCCAGCAGACTTGACAGGGCGGGGGAGACCCAGTACTTC
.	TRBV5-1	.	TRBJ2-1	CASSFPLQVESSYNEQFF	TGCGCCAGCAGCTTCCCTCTCCAGGTGGAGAGCTCCTACAATGAGCAGTTCTTC
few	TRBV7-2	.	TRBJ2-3	CASSLPFAVKDTQYF	TGTGCCAGCAGCCTACCCTTTGCCGTGAAAGATACGCAGTATTTT
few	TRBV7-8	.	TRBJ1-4	CASSLVVYRESEKLFF	TGTGCCAGCAGCTTAGTGGTATACCGGGAAAGTGAAAAACTGTTTTTT